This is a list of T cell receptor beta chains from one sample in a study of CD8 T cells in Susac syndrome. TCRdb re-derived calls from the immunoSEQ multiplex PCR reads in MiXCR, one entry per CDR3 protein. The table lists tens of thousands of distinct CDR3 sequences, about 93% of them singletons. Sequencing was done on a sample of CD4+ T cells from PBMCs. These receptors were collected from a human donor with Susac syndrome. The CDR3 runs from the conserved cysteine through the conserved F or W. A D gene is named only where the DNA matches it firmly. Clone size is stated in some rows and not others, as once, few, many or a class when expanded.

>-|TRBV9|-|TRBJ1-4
CASSPQVQPLKKLFF
TGTGCCAGCAGCCCCCAGGTACAGCCGTTGAAAAAACTGTTTTTT
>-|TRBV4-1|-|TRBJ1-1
CASSQVDTGQNTEAFF
TGCGCCAGCAGCCAAGTTGACACAGGGCAGAATACTGAAGCTTTCTTT
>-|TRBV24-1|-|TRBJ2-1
CATSDLQLGGYNEQFF
TGTGCCACCAGTGATTTGCAATTAGGTGGATACAATGAGCAGTTCTTC
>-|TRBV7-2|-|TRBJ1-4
CASSLAGQSEKLFF
TGTGCCAGCAGCTTAGCTGGACAGTCTGAAAAACTGTTTTTT
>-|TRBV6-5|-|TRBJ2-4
CASRLGIRKNIQYF
TGTGCCAGCAGGCTGGGGATTCGCAAAAACATTCAGTACTTC
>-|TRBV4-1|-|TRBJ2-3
CASSQGRVGGTQYF
TGCGCCAGCAGCCAAGGAAGGGTCGGGGGTACGCAGTATTTT
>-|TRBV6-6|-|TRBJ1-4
CASSYPDGQPAF
TGTGCCAGCAGTTACCCAGACGGACAGCCCGCCTTT
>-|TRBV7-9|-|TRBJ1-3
CASSVRGSGNTIYF
TGTGCCAGCAGTGTACGCGGCTCTGGAAACACCATATATTTT
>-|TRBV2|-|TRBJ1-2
CASSGQTNYGYTF
TGTGCCAGCAGTGGACAGACTAACTATGGCTACACCTTC
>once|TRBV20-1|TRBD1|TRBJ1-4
CSARAPGQSEKLFF
TGCAGTGCTAGAGCCCCGGGACAGTCTGAAAAACTGTTTTTT
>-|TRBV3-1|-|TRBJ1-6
CASSPRPSNDSPLHF
TGTGCCAGCAGCCCACGACCGAGTAATGATTCACCCCTCCACTTT
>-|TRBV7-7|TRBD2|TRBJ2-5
CASSLHSGLGEGETQYF
TGTGCCAGCAGCTTACACTCCGGACTCGGGGAGGGGGAGACCCAGTACTTC
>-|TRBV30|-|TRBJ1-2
CAWSRQVDGYTF
TGTGCCTGGAGTCGACAGGTCGATGGCTACACCTTC
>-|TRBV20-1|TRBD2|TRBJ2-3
CSASPTASGGPNTQYF
TGCAGTGCTAGCCCCACGGCTAGCGGGGGGCCGAATACGCAGTATTTT
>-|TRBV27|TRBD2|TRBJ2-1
CASMGGVSYNEQFF
TGTGCCAGCATGGGAGGGGTCTCCTACAATGAGCAGTTCTTC
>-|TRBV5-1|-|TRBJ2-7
CASSRDISYEQYF
TGCGCCAGCAGTCGGGACATCTCCTACGAGCAGTACTTC
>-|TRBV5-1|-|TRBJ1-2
CASSLAETVNYGYTF
TGCGCCAGCAGCTTGGCTGAGACCGTAAACTATGGCTACACCTTC
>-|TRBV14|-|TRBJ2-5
CASSHDWLPQETQYF
TGTGCCAGCAGCCACGACTGGCTACCACAAGAGACCCAGTACTTC
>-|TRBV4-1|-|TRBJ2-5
CASSQTDGGETQYF
TGCGCCAGCAGCCAAACGGACGGTGGAGAGACCCAGTACTTC
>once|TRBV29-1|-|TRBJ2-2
CSVSPGTGELFF
TGCAGCGTTAGCCCCGGTACCGGGGAGCTGTTTTTT
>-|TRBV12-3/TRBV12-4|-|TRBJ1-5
CASRDGYNSNQPQHF
TGTGCCAGCAGGGACGGGTACAATAGCAATCAGCCCCAGCATTTT
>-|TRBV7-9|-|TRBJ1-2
CASSFTGDYGYTF
TGTGCCAGCAGTTTCACAGGAGACTATGGCTACACCTTC
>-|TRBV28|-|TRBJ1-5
CASRAPNQPQHF
TGTGCCAGCAGGGCCCCCAATCAGCCCCAGCATTTT
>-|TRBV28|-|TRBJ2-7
CASSSPSVYEQYF
TGTGCCAGCAGTTCCCCTAGCGTTTACGAGCAGTACTTC
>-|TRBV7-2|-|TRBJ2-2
CASSLSGGVGGELFF
TGTGCCAGCAGCTTATCCGGCGGCGTTGGCGGGGAGCTGTTTTTT
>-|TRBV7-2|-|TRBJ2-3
CASSFQASGTDTQYF
TGTGCCAGCAGCTTTCAGGCTAGCGGCACAGATACGCAGTATTTT
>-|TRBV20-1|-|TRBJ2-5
CSASQTGNQYF
TGCAGTGCTAGCCAAACAGGGAACCAGTACTTC
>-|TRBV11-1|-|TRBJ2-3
CASSLVGDGFGSQYF
TGTGCCAGCAGCTTAGTGGGGGACGGCTTCGGGTCGCAGTATTTT
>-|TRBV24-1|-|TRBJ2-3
CATSDSGTDTQYF
TGTGCCACCAGTGATTCCGGCACAGATACGCAGTATTTT
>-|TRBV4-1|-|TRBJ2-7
CASSQAGIDYEQYF
TGCGCCAGCAGCCAGGCAGGGATAGATTACGAGCAGTACTTC
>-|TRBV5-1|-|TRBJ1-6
CASSLDRARDSPLHF
TGCGCCAGCAGCTTGGACAGGGCACGGGATTCACCCCTCCACTTT
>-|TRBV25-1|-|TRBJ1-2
CASSPTAGATYGYTF
TGTGCCAGCAGCCCCACGGCGGGGGCTACCTATGGCTACACCTTC
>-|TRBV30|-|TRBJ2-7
CAWSGGSRHEQYF
TGTGCCTGGAGTGGAGGCTCACGGCACGAGCAGTACTTC
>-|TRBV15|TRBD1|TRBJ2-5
CATSGVDRDETQYF
TGTGCCACCAGCGGAGTAGACAGGGATGAGACCCAGTACTTC
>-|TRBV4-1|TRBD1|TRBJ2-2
CASSARDREAGELFF
TGCGCCAGCAGCGCACGGGACAGGGAAGCCGGGGAGCTGTTTTTT
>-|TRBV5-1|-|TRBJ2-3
CASSPETTTVDTQYF
TGCGCCAGCAGCCCCGAGACTACCACAGTGGATACGCAGTATTTT
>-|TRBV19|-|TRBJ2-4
CASTTRDSSIQYF
TGTGCCAGTACTACTAGGGATTCGAGCATTCAGTACTTC
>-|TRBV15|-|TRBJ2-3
CATQTRAGSSDTQYF
TGTGCCACGCAGACTCGGGCGGGTTCAAGCGATACGCAGTATTTT
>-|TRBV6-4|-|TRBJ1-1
CASSVEENTEAFF
TGTGCCAGCAGTGTTGAGGAGAACACTGAAGCTTTCTTT
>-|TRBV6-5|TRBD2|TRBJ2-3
CASSGGTDTQYF
TGTGCCAGTAGCGGGGGGACAGATACGCAGTATTTT
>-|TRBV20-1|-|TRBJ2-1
CSARDRGAVSYNEQFF
TGCAGTGCTAGAGATCGGGGGGCCGTTTCCTACAATGAGCAGTTCTTC
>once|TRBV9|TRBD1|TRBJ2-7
CASSVAGQGIYEQYF
TGTGCCAGCAGCGTAGCCGGACAGGGCATCTACGAGCAGTACTTC
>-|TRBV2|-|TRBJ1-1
CASKVPMVSGEAFF
TGTGCCAGCAAGGTTCCTATGGTCTCCGGTGAAGCTTTCTTT
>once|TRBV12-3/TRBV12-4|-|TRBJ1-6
CASSLSGGNSPLHF
TGTGCCAGCAGTTTATCGGGAGGGAATTCACCCCTCCACTTT
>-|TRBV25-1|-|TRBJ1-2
CASTSVDGYTF
TGTGCCAGCACCTCGGTCGATGGCTACACCTTC
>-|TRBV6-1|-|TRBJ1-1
CASSEVKGRKNTEAFF
TGTGCCAGCAGTGAAGTTAAGGGGAGAAAGAACACTGAAGCTTTCTTT
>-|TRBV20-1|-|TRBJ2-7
CSASSVYEQYF
TGCAGTGCTAGTTCCGTGTACGAGCAGTACTTC
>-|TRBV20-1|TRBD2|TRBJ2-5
CSAPSPRLAGGRGQETQYF
TGCAGTGCTCCGAGCCCCCGACTAGCGGGGGGGCGAGGCCAAGAGACCCAGTACTTC
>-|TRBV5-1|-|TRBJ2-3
CASSLGSGPSTDTQYF
TGCGCCAGCAGCTTGGGTAGCGGACCTAGCACAGATACGCAGTATTTT
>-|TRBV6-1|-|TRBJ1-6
CAITGQTNSPLHF
TGTGCCATCACTGGACAGACGAATTCACCCCTCCACTTT
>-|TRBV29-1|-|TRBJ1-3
CSGWTPGNTIYF
TGCAGCGGGTGGACGCCGGGAAACACCATATATTTT
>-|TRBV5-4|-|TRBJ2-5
CASSWPGVETQYF
TGTGCCAGCAGTTGGCCGGGGGTGGAGACCCAGTACTTC
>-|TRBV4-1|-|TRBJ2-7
CASSQLGDYEQYF
TGCGCCAGCAGCCAACTGGGCGACTACGAGCAGTACTTC
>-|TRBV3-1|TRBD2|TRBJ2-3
CASSLLTSGDSRGTQYF
TGTGCCAGCAGCCTCCTGACTAGCGGGGACTCCCGAGGTACGCAGTATTTT
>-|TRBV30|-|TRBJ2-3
CAWSRGGPTDTQYF
TGTGCCTGGAGTAGAGGAGGGCCCACAGATACGCAGTATTTT
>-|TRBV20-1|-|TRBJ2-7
CSARLNGTGDIYEQYF
TGCAGTGCTAGATTGAATGGAACGGGGGATATCTACGAGCAGTACTTC
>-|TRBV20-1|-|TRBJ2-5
CSAPEGFVEETQYF
TGCAGTGCTCCGGAAGGGTTTGTGGAAGAGACCCAGTACTTC
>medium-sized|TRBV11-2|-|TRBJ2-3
CASSLDRGTNTQYF
TGTGCCAGCAGCTTAGACAGGGGAACGAATACGCAGTATTTT
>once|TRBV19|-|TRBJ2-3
CASTPAGVPSTDTQYF
TGTGCCAGTACTCCGGCCGGGGTTCCTAGCACAGATACGCAGTATTTT